This entry concerns a single TCR beta chain. What it recognizes is unknown. Germline V gene sequence: CDR1 DFQATT, CDR2 SNEGSKA (reference sequence). V dropped 6 bases and J dropped 0; count of bases not matched to a gene: 7. There are 16 residues in the CDR3. The source of the sample is a study of T-cell reconstitution after alpha-beta-depleted transplantation in children. Findings of the study overall: When one year had passed after transplant, most T-cell counts and diversity came from newly produced T cells. For some patients, TCRbeta diversity was high at day 60 because of recipient T cells and thymic progenitors that survived. About two months after transplant, alpha-beta T cells reportedly came from several hundred expanded graft clones.

Preparation of the TCRbeta library involved a method that used unique molecular identifiers. Each CDR3 protein gets one entry after TCRdb re-called the PCR reads with MiXCR. The table has 500,000 to 650,000 distinct CDR3 sequences, 13% seen once. This sample comprised PBMCs, mostly from graft donor cells, obtained 360 days after TCRalphabeta/CD19-depleted stem cell transplant. The sequence came from a male patient aged 5 to 17 who had a stem cell transplant for acute myeloid leukemia, so the T cells may come from the graft donor. J is TRBJ2-6 and V is TRBV20-1, with 8 bases that match TRBD1. CDR3 amino acids: CSAKTGVYSGANVLTF. DNA for the CDR3: TGCAGTGCCAAGACAGGGGTCTACTCTGGGGCCAACGTCCTGACTTTC.